Reported below is one T cell receptor (beta chain). The antigen remains unidentified. Per the germline V gene, CDR1 is SEHNR and CDR2 is FQNEAQ (reference sequence). V shed 2 bases and J shed 5 bases, with 10 bases lying between them. The CDR3 has 14 amino acids. The sample originates from a study of beta chain features in type 1 diabetes. Points from the study as a whole: Researchers reported that naive, central memory and Treg TCRB repertoires appeared more similar in patients than in healthy donors.

The study reverse transcribed the entire isolated RNA, so it sequenced expressed TCRB transcripts. Sequencing used immunoSEQ multiplex PCR; TCRdb keeps in-frame clones, though not all of them. Among 900,000 or so clones listed, roughly 16% were seen once. The sequencing input was naive CD4+ T cells from blood. This clonotype was obtained from a woman aged 18-35 years in good health. The V gene is TRBV7-9, the J gene TRBJ2-1, with D uncertain. The CDR3 region is CASSLNLGNNEQFF. CDR3 sequence (DNA): TGTGCCAGCAGCTTAAATCTGGGAAACAATGAGCAGTTCTTC.